These 16 T cell receptor beta chains share one sample of origin, sequenced in a study of blood T cell repertoires in COVID-19. Produced via immunoSEQ multiplex PCR; TCRdb's table is partial and in-frame only. The profile shows roughly 180,000 clones, approximately 80% of them singletons. The sequencing sample was made of PBMCs or T cells enriched from blood (not recorded which). These receptors were taken from a man in his fifties who had recovered from COVID-19.

V and J are TRBV15 and TRBJ1-2, with D perhaps matching TRBD1 (5 bases). V gave up 2 bases and J gave up 0 bases, with 10 bases separating them. CDR1 is LNHNV, CDR2 YYDKDF, per germline (reference sequence). The CDR3 sequence is 15 residues long. The CDR3 region has the DNA TGTGCCACCAGCAGAACAGGCTCAACTAACTATGGCTACACCTTC. It is translated as CATSRTGSTNYGYTF.

This sequence joins TRBV10-3 and TRBJ2-4; D gene ambiguous. Germline V gene data show CDR1 as ENHRY and CDR2 as SYGVKD. Trimming pared 2 bases from V and 0 bases from J, leaving 11 bases between. This CDR3 spans 16 amino acids. CDR3 loop: CAISETLTEAKNIQYF. The CDR3 DNA is TGTGCCATCAGTGAGACACTAACGGAAGCCAAAAACATTCAGTACTTC.

The genes are TRBV24-1 and TRBJ2-2; the match to TRBD1 covers 10 bases. Germline V gives CDR1 KGHDR, CDR2 SFDVKD. Unmatched junction bases numbered 0, after V lost 12 bases and J lost 3 bases. This CDR3 is 12 amino acids long. The CDR3 is CAGQGDTGELFF. The CDR3 coding sequence is TGTGCCGGACAGGGGGACACCGGGGAGCTGTTTTTT.

This clone was seen more than once but under ten times. The V call is TRBV7-2, the J call TRBJ2-7, with 9 bases identical to TRBD1. The CDR3 runs to 18 residues. CDR1 is SGHTA, CDR2 FQGNSA, per germline. Trimming took 4 bases from V and 2 from J; bases not matched to a gene: 15. CDR3 residues: CASSWTGATGGSPYEQYF. The CDR3 DNA sequence: TGTGCCAGCAGCTGGACAGGGGCCACCGGCGGGAGCCCCTACGAGCAGTACTTC.

The chain employs TRBV6-2 or TRBV6-3 and TRBJ2-7; 7 nucleotides line up with TRBD1. CDR1 MNHEY and CDR2 SVGEGT come from the germline V gene. There are 15 residues in the CDR3. The V and J ends lost 6 bases and 2 bases, in that order; junction bases with no gene match: 10. CDR3 coding DNA: TGTGCCAGCAGCCTAGCCTGGACAGGCACCTACGAGCAGTACTTC. Translating it yields CASSLAWTGTYEQYF.

The V and J genes are TRBV25-1 and TRBJ2-2; possibly TRBD2 for D (6 bases). V lost 4 bases and J 1 base, leaving 7 bases between the germline ends. The CDR3 sequence is 14 residues long. Germline V gene lookup returns CDR1 MGHDK and CDR2 SYGVNS. This CDR3 reads CASSGDLNTGELFF. The CDR3 DNA sequence: TGTGCCAGCAGTGGGGACTTGAACACCGGGGAGCTGTTTTTT. The variable domain in full, with the rest retrieved from reference TRBV25-1 and TRBJ2-2, is EADIYQTPRYLVIGTGKKITLECSQTMGHDKMYWYQQDPGMELHLIHYSYGVNSTEKGDLSSESTVSRIRTEHFPLTLESARPSHTSQYLCASSGDLNTGELFFGEGSRLTVL.

The chain has TRBV6-5 and TRBJ1-1; weak D call: TRBD1 (6 bases). Germline V gives CDR1 MNHEY, CDR2 SVGAGI. The CDR3 consists of 14 residues. V was cut by 5 bases and J by 11 bases, with 21 bases left in between. CDR3 region: CASSLSRTATFAFF. For the CDR3, the DNA is TGTGCCAGCAGTCTATCGAGGACAGCGACATTCGCTTTCTTT.

The chain employs TRBV28 and TRBJ1-2, with no clear D. This CDR3 comprises 10 residues. V was clipped by 8 bases and J by 6 bases, with 7 bases between them. Germline CDR1 MDHEN, CDR2 SYDVKM. CDR3 loop: CASAADGYTF. CDR3 coding DNA: TGTGCCAGCGCGGCGGATGGCTACACCTTC.

V is TRBV18 and J is TRBJ2-3, with 7 bases matching TRBD1. The CDR3 covers 14 residues. V was pared by 8 bases and J by 0 bases, with 5 bases of the junction left unmatched. Germline V gives CDR1 KGHSH, CDR2 LQKENI. CDR3 amino acids: CASTNRGSTDTQYF. CDR3 nucleotides: TGTGCCAGCACTAACAGGGGCAGCACAGATACGCAGTATTTT. The complete variable domain, with remaining parts taken from reference TRBV18 and TRBJ2-3, reads NAGVMQNPRHLVRRRGQEARLRCSPMKGHSHVYWYRQLPEEGLKFMVYLQKENIIDESGMPKERFSAEFPKEGPSILRIQQVVRGDSAAYFCASTNRGSTDTQYFGPGTRLTVL.

The V gene is TRBV7-9, the J gene TRBJ2-3; 8 nucleotides align to TRBD2. The ends lost 5 bases at V and 2 bases at J; junction bases unmatched: 3. The CDR3 is 14 amino acids. Per germline, CDR1 SEHNR and CDR2 FQNEAQ (reference sequence). The CDR3 reads CASSLLADTDTQYF. CDR3 DNA: TGTGCCAGCAGCCTACTAGCGGACACAGATACGCAGTATTTT.

CDR3 protein: CASRGATGLNSPLHF. CDR3 sequence (DNA): TGTGCCAGCCGGGGTGCTACCGGGCTTAATTCACCCCTCCACTTT. The V call is TRBV6-5, the J call TRBJ1-6, with no clear D. The CDR3 consists of 15 residues. Trimming pared 8 bases from V and 6 bases from J, leaving 17 bases between. Germline V gene sequence: CDR1 MNHEY, CDR2 SVGAGI.

The genes are TRBV25-1 and TRBJ2-7; TRBD2 agrees at 15 bases. Germline CDR1 reads MGHDK; CDR2 reads SYGVNS. This CDR3 is built from 16 residues. Trimming took 6 bases from V and 2 from J; bases not matched to a gene: 5. This CDR3 is CASSPGLAGGTYEQYF. CDR3 DNA sequence: TGTGCCAGCAGCCCGGGACTAGCGGGGGGTACCTACGAGCAGTACTTC.

The rearrangement uses TRBV6-5 and TRBJ2-1; the D gene is possibly TRBD2 (7 bases). The CDR3 has 14 amino acids. CDR1 and CDR2 (germline): MNHEY, SVGAGI. Trimming took 5 bases from V and 7 from J, leaving 15 bases between them. Here the CDR3 reads CASSQWGGQNEQFF. The CDR3, as DNA: TGTGCCAGCAGTCAGTGGGGGGGCCAAAATGAGCAGTTCTTC.

The rearrangement joins TRBV28 to TRBJ2-5; a possible D gene is TRBD2 (7 bases). V was shortened by 1 base and J by 6 bases, with 15 bases between the two germline ends. Germline CDR1 is MDHEN and CDR2 is SYDVKM. This CDR3 is 15 amino acids long. CDR3 protein: CASSLLRGGSKTQYF. CDR3 bases: TGTGCCAGCAGTTTATTGAGGGGGGGCTCTAAGACCCAGTACTTC.

The sample holds a few counts of this clone. The chain joins TRBV6-6 to TRBJ2-7; TRBD1 might be the D (5 bases). Between the trimmed V and J ends, which lost 2 bases and 6 bases, there was a span of 11 bases. CDR3 length: 13 residues. Germline V lookup: CDR1 MNHNY, CDR2 SVGAGI (reference sequence). The CDR3 loop reads CASSYGRGSEQYF. The CDR3 DNA reads as TGTGCCAGCAGTTACGGTAGGGGATCCGAGCAGTACTTC.

This sequence joins TRBV2 and TRBJ1-3; no reliable D call. The germline V and J ends were trimmed by 7 bases and 0 bases, with 19 bases remaining between them. Germline loops: CDR1 SNHLY, CDR2 FYNNEI. CDR3 length: 17 amino acids. CDR3 DNA: TGTGCCAGCAAGGCGGGGTTTTGGTTAGGCTCTGGAAACACCATATATTTT. Amino acids: CASKAGFWLGSGNTIYF.